These 20 T cell receptor beta chains were sequenced from one sample in a study of blood T cell repertoires in COVID-19 (dated by TCRdb to 2018 to 2020). Library preparation used the immunoSEQ multiplex PCR assay. The clones in this table, taken by TCRdb from immuneACCESS, are in-frame only. Not every clone is retained; where verified, under half of the shortfall comes from an unresolved V gene, and the cause of the rest is unknown. The sample table shows around 210,000 clones, and about 78% are seen once. Clones ranked in the top ten supply 4.5% to 7% of the sample. The sequencing sample was made of peripheral blood. All receptors derive from a woman aged 70 to 79 with acute or convalescent COVID-19.

The rearrangement links TRBV10-2 to TRBJ2-1; 12 bases are a match to TRBD2. This CDR3 is 14 amino acids long. The germline gives CDR1 WSHSY, CDR2 SAAADI. V lost 7 bases to trimming and J lost 7 bases; unmatched junction nucleotides: 5. This CDR3 reads CASTWTSGENEQFF. The CDR3 DNA is TGCGCCAGCACCTGGACTAGCGGGGAGAATGAGCAGTTCTTC.

The chain has TRBV3-1 (or the pseudogene TRBV3-2) and TRBJ2-1, with 13 bases matching TRBD2. The CDR3 is 17 residues long. V lost 4 bases to trimming and J lost 10 bases; unmatched junction nucleotides: 13. Germline V gene lookup returns CDR1 LGHDT and CDR2 YNNKEL (reference sequence). The CDR3 region is CASSPVSGTSGIQEQFF. DNA for the CDR3: TGTGCCAGCAGCCCAGTGTCCGGGACTAGCGGGATCCAAGAGCAGTTCTTC.

This rearrangement joins TRBV11-1 to TRBJ2-3; D is perhaps TRBD2 (6 bases). V was pared by 3 bases and J by 5 bases, with 9 bases between. The CDR3 consists of 13 residues. Germline values: CDR1 SGHAT, CDR2 FQDESV (reference sequence). In DNA form, the CDR3 reads TGTGCCAGCAGCTTTGGTAGCGGAGATACGCAGTATTTT. Residues: CASSFGSGDTQYF. Together with reference TRBV11-1 and TRBJ2-3, the CDR3 gives the full variable domain: EAEVAQSPRYKITEKSQAVAFWCDPISGHATLYWYRQILGQGPELLVQFQDESVVDDSQLPKDRFSAERLKGVDSTLKIQPAELGDSAMYLCASSFGSGDTQYFGPGTRLTVL.

This chain uses TRBV14 with TRBJ2-2, with TRBD2 matching 10 bases. J gave up 8 bases and V 3 bases, and 6 bases lay outside the gene matches. Germline CDR1 reads SGHDN; CDR2 reads FVKESK. The CDR3 runs to 15 residues. CDR3 bases: TGTGCCAGCAGCCATCTAGCGGGGGCCATGGGGGAGCTGTTTTTT. Residues: CASSHLAGAMGELFF.

This clone was seen a single time. This chain joins TRBV28 and TRBJ2-7; 8 bases fit TRBD1. Germline CDR1 reads MDHEN; CDR2 reads SYDVKM. This CDR3 is 14 amino acids long. V lost 6 bases and J lost 3; bases outside the gene matches: 7. The CDR3 loop reads CASRATGTGYEQYF. In DNA form, the CDR3 reads TGTGCCAGCAGGGCCACCGGGACAGGCTACGAGCAGTACTTC.

The genes are TRBV30 and TRBJ2-7; 8 bases align to TRBD1. The CDR3 length is 16 residues. Germline trimming cut 1 base from V and 4 bases from J; bases unmatched to any gene: 12. Germline CDR1 is GTSNPN and CDR2 is SVGIG (reference sequence). The DNA for the CDR3 is TGTGCCTGGAGTGGAGGGACAGGAACACAAGTTTACGAGCAGTACTTC. Its translation is CAWSGGTGTQVYEQYF.

J is TRBJ2-1 and V is TRBV24-1; the D is unclear. V lost 4 bases to trimming and J lost 6 bases, with 15 bases between them. This CDR3 spans 15 amino acids. Germline CDR1 and CDR2: KGHDR and SFDVKD. The CDR3 loop is CATSEGSSNPNEQFF. For the CDR3, the DNA is TGTGCCACCAGTGAGGGTAGCTCCAACCCCAATGAGCAGTTCTTC.

This clone was observed a few times. This chain connects TRBV18 to TRBJ1-5; tentatively, D is TRBD1 (5 bases). The germline gives CDR1 KGHSH, CDR2 LQKENI. V gave up 3 bases and J gave up 4 bases, with 13 bases separating them. The CDR3 consists of 15 residues. The CDR3 loop reads CASSPQQEFNQPQHF. The CDR3 DNA follows: TGTGCCAGCTCACCCCAACAGGAGTTTAATCAGCCCCAGCATTTT.

The V call is TRBV7-8, the J call TRBJ2-2; D is perhaps TRBD1 (6 bases). With 0 bases removed from V and 0 bases from J, the gap between germline ends came to 14 bases. Germline assignment: CDR1 SGHVS and CDR2 FQNEAQ. The CDR3 runs 18 residues. The CDR3 bases are TGTGCCAGCAGCTTAGCCCAGACGGACAGTTCGAACACCGGGGAGCTGTTTTTT. This sequence encodes CASSLAQTDSSNTGELFF.

The rearrangement joins TRBV5-5 to TRBJ2-7; 10 bases agree with TRBD1. The CDR3 has 15 residues. Germline V gene sequence: CDR1 SGHKS, CDR2 YYEKEE (reference sequence). After removal of 0 bases from V and 4 bases from J, the junction contained 4 bases not matched to a gene. The CDR3 bases are TGTGCCAGCAGCTTGGCCGGGACAGGGGTTTACGAGCAGTACTTC. This encodes CASSLAGTGVYEQYF.

This clone was seen a handful of times. The chain is built from TRBV5-6 and TRBJ2-2; 8 bases line up with TRBD2. The CDR3 loop spans 15 amino acids. The trim removed 9 bases at V and 0 bases at J, leaving 7 bases unmatched. The germline V gene encodes CDR1 SGHDT and CDR2 YYEEEE. For the CDR3, the DNA is TGTGCCACCCAGAGGGGACTAGCGAACACCGGGGAGCTGTTTTTT. Translation: CATQRGLANTGELFF.

The V and J genes are TRBV28 and TRBJ1-5; D is unresolved. This CDR3 comprises 12 residues. V was shortened by 6 bases and J by 6 bases, with 9 bases between the two germline ends. CDR1 is MDHEN and CDR2 is SYDVKM in the germline V gene. CDR3: CASRLSGQPQHF. The CDR3 nucleotides read TGTGCCAGCAGACTTTCAGGTCAGCCCCAGCATTTT.

This clone appeared once. The CDR3 DNA sequence: TGTGCCAGCAGCCAAGGGTCAACAGGGGAGTATGGCTACACCTTC. Translation gives CASSQGSTGEYGYTF. The chain combines TRBV3-1 (or the pseudogene TRBV3-2) with TRBJ1-2, with 7 bases that match TRBD1. Per germline, CDR1 LGHDT and CDR2 YNNKEL (reference sequence). This CDR3 contains 15 residues. The V gene end was trimmed by 1 base and the J gene end by 5 bases; junction bases not matched to a gene: 7.

This rearrangement joins TRBV27 to TRBJ2-5; TRBD2 might be the D (6 bases). The CDR3 is made up of 12 amino acids. Trimming pared 6 bases from V and 5 bases from J, leaving 10 bases between. Germline loops: CDR1 MNHEY, CDR2 SMNVEV (reference sequence). In DNA form, the CDR3 reads TGTGCCAGCAGCACGGAGGGGGAGACCCAGTACTTC. Translated, it gives CASSTEGETQYF.

The chain couples TRBV28 to TRBJ1-5, with D hard to call. This CDR3 has 13 amino acids. Trimming stripped 11 bases from V and 1 base from J, with 12 bases between. In germline, CDR1 is MDHEN, CDR2 SYDVKM. The CDR3 loop is CAAIGVSNQPQHF. The DNA for the CDR3 is TGTGCCGCGATAGGAGTGAGCAATCAGCCCCAGCATTTT. The variable domain in full, with the rest retrieved from reference TRBV28 and TRBJ1-5, is DVKVTQSSRYLVKRTGEKVFLECVQDMDHENMFWYRQDPGLGLRLIYFSYDVKMKEKGDIPEGYSVSREKKERFSLILESASTNQTSMYLCAAIGVSNQPQHFGDGTRLSIL.

This chain connects TRBV6-1 to TRBJ2-5, with 9 bases lining up with TRBD2. There are 15 residues in the CDR3. Germline CDR1 reads MNHNS; CDR2 reads SASEGT. The junction had 5 bases not matched to a gene; V was cut back by 1 base and J by 5 bases. CDR3 nucleotide sequence: TGTGCCAGCAGTGAAGGGGGACTAGCCGCGGAGACCCAGTACTTC. Translated: CASSEGGLAAETQYF.

V and J are TRBV7-8 and TRBJ2-1; D gene uncertain. This CDR3 region has 15 residues. V was clipped by 5 bases and J by 1 base, with 12 bases between them. Germline lookup yields CDR1 SGHVS and CDR2 FQNEAQ. The CDR3 nucleotides are TGTGCCAGCAGCCCACCCGGTCGATCCTACAATGAGCAGTTCTTC. Encoded protein: CASSPPGRSYNEQFF. The full variable domain, in which reference TRBV7-8 and TRBJ2-1 provide the parts outside the CDR3, is GAGVSQSPRYKVAKRGQDVALRCDPISGHVSLFWYQQALGQGPEFLTYFQNEAQLDKSGLPSDRFFAERPEGSVSTLKIQRTQQEDSAVYLCASSPPGRSYNEQFFGPGTRLTVL.

J is TRBJ2-1 and V is TRBV28, with TRBD2 matching 11 bases. The CDR3 loop spans 15 amino acids. Per the germline V gene, CDR1 is MDHEN and CDR2 is SYDVKM. Trimming at V came to 5 bases and at J to 8 bases, leaving 8 bases not matched to a gene. The CDR3 DNA is TGTGCCAGCAGTACACTAGCGGGAGATGTCGATGAGCAGTTCTTC. Its protein product is CASSTLAGDVDEQFF.

The chain couples TRBV5-5 to TRBJ2-3, with D possibly being TRBD1 (5 bases). Trimming left V 4 bases short and J 0 bases short, with 15 bases between. CDR1 SGHKS and CDR2 YYEKEE come from the germline V gene (reference sequence). CDR3 length: 16 residues. As DNA, the CDR3 is TGTGCCAGCAGCCTGAGCCGACAGACTAGCACAGATACGCAGTATTTT. This translates into CASSLSRQTSTDTQYF.

V and J are TRBV6-6 and TRBJ2-5; 7 positions match TRBD1. The V and J ends lost 5 bases and 3 bases, in that order; junction bases with no gene match: 6. CDR3 size: 14 residues. Germline V gene data show CDR1 as MNHNY and CDR2 as SVGAGI (reference sequence). CDR3 in amino acids: CASSDPTGKETQYF. Written as DNA, the CDR3 is TGTGCCAGCAGTGACCCGACAGGGAAAGAGACCCAGTACTTC.